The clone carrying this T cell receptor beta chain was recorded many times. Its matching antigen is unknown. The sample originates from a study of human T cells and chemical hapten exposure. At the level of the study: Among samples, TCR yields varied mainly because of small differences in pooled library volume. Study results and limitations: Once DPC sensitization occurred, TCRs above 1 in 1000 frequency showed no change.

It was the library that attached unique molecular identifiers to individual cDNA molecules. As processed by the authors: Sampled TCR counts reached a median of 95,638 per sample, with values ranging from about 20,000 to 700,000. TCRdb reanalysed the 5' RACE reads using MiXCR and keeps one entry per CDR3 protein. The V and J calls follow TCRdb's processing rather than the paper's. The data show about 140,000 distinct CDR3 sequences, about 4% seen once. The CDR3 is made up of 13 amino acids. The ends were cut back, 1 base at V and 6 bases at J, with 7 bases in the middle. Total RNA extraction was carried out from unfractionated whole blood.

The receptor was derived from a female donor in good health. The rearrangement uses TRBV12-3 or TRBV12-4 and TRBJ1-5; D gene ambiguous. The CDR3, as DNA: TGTGCCAGCAGTTTAGGGGGTTCTCAGCCCCAGCATTTT. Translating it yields CASSLGGSQPQHF.